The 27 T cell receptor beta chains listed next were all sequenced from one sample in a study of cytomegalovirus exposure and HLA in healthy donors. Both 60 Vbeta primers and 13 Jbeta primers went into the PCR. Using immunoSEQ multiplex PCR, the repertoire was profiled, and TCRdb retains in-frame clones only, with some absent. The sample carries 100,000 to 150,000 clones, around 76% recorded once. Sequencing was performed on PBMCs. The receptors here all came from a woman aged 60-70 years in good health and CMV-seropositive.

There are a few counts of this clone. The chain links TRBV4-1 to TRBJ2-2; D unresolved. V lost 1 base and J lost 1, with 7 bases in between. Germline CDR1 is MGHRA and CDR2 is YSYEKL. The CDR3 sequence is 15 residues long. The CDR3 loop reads CASSQVLRNTGELFF. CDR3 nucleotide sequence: TGCGCCAGCAGCCAAGTTCTTCGGAACACCGGGGAGCTGTTTTTT.

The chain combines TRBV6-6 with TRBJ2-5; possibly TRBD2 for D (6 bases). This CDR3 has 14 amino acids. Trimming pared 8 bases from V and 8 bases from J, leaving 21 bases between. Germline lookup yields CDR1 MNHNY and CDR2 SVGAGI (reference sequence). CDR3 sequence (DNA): TGTGCCAGCGGAGGCGCTAGCGCCTCCGAAACCCAGTACTTC. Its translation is CASGGASASETQYF.

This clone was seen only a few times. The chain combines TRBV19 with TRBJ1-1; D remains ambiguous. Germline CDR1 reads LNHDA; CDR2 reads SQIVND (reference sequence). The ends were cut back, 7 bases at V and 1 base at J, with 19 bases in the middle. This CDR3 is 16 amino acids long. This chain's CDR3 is CASTSLREGRNTEAFF. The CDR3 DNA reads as TGTGCCAGTACTTCCTTACGTGAGGGTAGGAACACTGAAGCTTTCTTT.

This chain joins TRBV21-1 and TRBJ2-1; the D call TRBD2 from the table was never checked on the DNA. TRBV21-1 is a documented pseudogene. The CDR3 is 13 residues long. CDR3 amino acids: CAGRLDPNNEQFF. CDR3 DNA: TGTGCCGGACGACTAGACCCCAACAATGAGCAGTTCTTC.

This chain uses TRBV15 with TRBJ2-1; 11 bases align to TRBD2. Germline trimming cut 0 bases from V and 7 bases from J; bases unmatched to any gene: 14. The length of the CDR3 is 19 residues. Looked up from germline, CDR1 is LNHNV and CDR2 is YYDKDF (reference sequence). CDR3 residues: CATSRDGLAGGYGGNEQFF. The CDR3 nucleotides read TGTGCCACCAGCAGAGATGGGCTAGCGGGAGGTTACGGGGGGAATGAGCAGTTCTTC.

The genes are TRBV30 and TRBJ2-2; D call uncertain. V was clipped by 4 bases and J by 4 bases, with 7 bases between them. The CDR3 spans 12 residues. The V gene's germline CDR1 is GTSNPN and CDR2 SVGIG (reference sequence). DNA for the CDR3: TGTGCCTGGACACACACCACCGGGGAGCTGTTTTTT. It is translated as CAWTHTTGELFF.

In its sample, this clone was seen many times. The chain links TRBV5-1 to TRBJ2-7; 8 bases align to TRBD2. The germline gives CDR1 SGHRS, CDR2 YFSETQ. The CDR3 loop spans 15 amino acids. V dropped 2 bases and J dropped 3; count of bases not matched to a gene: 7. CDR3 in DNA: TGCGCCAGCAGCTTATCTCCGGGGGGGCTCTACGAGCAGTACTTC. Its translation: CASSLSPGGLYEQYF.

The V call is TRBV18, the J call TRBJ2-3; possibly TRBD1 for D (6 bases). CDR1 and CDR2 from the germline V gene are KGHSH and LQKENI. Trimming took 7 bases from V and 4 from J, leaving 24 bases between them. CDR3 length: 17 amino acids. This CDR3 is CASYGQGRSEGADTQYF. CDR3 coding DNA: TGTGCCAGCTACGGGCAGGGGAGATCAGAAGGGGCAGATACGCAGTATTTT.

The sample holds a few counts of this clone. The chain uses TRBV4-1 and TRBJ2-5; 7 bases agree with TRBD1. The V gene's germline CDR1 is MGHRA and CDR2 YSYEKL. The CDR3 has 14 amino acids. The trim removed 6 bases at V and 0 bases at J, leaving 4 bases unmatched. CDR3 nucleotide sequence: TGCGCCAGCAGACGGACAGGTAACCAAGAGACCCAGTACTTC. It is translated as CASRRTGNQETQYF.

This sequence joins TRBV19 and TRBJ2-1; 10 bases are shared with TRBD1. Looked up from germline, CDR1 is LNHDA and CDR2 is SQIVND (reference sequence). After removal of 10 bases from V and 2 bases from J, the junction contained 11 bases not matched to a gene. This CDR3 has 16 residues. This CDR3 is CATHAFGTGAYNEQFF. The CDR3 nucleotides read TGTGCCACCCACGCCTTTGGGACAGGGGCCTACAATGAGCAGTTCTTC.

The CDR3 DNA reads TGTGCCAGCAGTGGAGGACCCGGGACAGGGGCTGGAAACACCATATATTTT. The encoded protein is CASSGGPGTGAGNTIYF. The V call is TRBV2, the J call TRBJ1-3; TRBD1 aligns across 10 bases. This CDR3 has 17 amino acids. Germline-derived CDR1 and CDR2 are SNHLY and FYNNEI. V lost 4 bases, J lost 2 bases, and 8 bases stayed unmatched.

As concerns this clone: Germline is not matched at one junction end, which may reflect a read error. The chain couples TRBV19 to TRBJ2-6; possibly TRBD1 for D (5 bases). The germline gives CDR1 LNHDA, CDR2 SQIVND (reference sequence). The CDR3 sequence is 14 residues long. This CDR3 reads CASKDKSGANGLTF. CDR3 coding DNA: TGTGCCAGTAAGGACAAGTCTGGGGCCAACGGCCTGACTTTC. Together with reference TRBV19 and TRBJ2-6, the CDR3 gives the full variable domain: DGGITQSPKYLFRKEGQNVTLSCEQNLNHDAMYWYRQDPGQGLRLIYYSQIVNDFQKGDIAEGYSVSREKKESFPLTVTSAQKNPTAFYLCASKDKSGANGLTFGAGSRLTVL.

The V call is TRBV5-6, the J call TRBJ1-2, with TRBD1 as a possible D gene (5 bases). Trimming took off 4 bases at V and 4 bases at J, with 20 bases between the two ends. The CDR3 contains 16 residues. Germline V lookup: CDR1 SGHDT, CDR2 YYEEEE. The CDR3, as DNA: TGTGCCAGCAGCCCCGACCGGAAAATCAGGGCCTATGGCTACACCTTC. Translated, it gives CASSPDRKIRAYGYTF.

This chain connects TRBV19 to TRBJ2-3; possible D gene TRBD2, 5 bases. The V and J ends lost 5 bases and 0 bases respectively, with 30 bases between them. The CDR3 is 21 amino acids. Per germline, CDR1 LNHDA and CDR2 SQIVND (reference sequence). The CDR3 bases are TGTGCCAGTAGTCCCCCGTCGCCCAGCGGTATGAATAACCCTAGCACAGATACGCAGTATTTT. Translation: CASSPPSPSGMNNPSTDTQYF. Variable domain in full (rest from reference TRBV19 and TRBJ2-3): DGGITQSPKYLFRKEGQNVTLSCEQNLNHDAMYWYRQDPGQGLRLIYYSQIVNDFQKGDIAEGYSVSREKKESFPLTVTSAQKNPTAFYLCASSPPSPSGMNNPSTDTQYFGPGTRLTVL.

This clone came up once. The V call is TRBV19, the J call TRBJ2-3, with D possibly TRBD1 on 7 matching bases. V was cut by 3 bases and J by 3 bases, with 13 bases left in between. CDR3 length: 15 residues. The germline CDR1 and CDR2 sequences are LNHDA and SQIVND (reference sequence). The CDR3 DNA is TGTGCCAGTAGTATCCCCAGGGGGGTTACAGATACGCAGTATTTT. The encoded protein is CASSIPRGVTDTQYF.

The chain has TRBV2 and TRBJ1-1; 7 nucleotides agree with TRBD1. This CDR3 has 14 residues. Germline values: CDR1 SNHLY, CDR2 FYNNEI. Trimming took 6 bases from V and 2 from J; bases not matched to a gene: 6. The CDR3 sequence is CASSGDRTNTEAFF. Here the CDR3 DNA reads TGTGCCAGCAGCGGGGACAGAACTAACACTGAAGCTTTCTTT.

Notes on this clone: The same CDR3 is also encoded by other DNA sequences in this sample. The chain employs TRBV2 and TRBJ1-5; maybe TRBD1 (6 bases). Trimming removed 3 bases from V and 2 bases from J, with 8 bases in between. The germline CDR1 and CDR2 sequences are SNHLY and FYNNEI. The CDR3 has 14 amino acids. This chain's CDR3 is CASSERQGNQPQHF. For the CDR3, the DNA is TGTGCCAGCAGTGAGCGACAGGGCAATCAGCCCCAGCATTTT.

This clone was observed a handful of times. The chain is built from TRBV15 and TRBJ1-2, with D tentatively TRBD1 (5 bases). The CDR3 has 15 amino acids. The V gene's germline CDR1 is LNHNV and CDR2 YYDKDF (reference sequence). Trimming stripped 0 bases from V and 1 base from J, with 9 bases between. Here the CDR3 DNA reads TGTGCCACCAGCAGAGAGGGGGGGTATAACTATGGCTACACCTTC. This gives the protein CATSREGGYNYGYTF.

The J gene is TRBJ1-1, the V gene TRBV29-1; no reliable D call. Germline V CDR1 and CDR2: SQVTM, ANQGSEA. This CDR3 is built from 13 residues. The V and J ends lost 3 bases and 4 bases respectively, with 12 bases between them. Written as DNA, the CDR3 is TGCAGCGTTGAGGTTAGCGACGGCACTGAAGCTTTCTTT. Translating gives CSVEVSDGTEAFF.

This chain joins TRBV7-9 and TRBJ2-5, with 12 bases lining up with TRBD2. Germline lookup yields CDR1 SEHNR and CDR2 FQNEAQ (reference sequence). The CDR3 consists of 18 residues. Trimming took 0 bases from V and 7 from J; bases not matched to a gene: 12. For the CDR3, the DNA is TGTGCCAGCAGCTTAGCGTCGGGGACTAGCGGGCCCAAAGGGACCCAGTACTTC. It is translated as CASSLASGTSGPKGTQYF.

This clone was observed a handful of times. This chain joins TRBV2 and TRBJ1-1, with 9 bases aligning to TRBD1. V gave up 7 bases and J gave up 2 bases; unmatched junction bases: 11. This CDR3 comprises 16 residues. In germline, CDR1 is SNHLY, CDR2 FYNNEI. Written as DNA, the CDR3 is TGTGCCAGCATTGTTTATCTGACAGGGGGAAACACTGAAGCTTTCTTT. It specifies CASIVYLTGGNTEAFF.

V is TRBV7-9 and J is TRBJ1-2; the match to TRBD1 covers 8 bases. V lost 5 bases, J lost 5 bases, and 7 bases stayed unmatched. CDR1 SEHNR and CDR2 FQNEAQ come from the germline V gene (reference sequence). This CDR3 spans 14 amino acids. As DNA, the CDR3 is TGTGCCAGCAGCCCACAGGGGGGGCTTTATGGCTACACCTTC. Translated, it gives CASSPQGGLYGYTF.

As DNA, the CDR3 is TGTGCCAGCAGCAGCGACAGGGGGCTTTACGAGCAGTACTTC. Translated, it gives CASSSDRGLYEQYF. V and J are TRBV11-2 and TRBJ2-7; 10 positions agree with TRBD1. The V gene's germline CDR1 is SGHAT and CDR2 FQNNGV. The CDR3 spans 14 residues. Germline trimming cut 5 bases from V and 4 bases from J; bases unmatched to any gene: 5.

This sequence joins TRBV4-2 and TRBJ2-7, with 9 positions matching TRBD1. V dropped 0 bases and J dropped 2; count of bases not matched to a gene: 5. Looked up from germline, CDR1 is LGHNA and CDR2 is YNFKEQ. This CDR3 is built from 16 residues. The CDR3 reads CASSQEQGAYAYEQYF. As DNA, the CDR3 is TGTGCCAGCAGCCAAGAACAGGGGGCTTATGCCTACGAGCAGTACTTC.

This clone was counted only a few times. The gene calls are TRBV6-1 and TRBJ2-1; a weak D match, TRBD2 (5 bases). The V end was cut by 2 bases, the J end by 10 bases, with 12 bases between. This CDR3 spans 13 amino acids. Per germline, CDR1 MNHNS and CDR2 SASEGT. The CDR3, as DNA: TGTGCCAGCAGTGAACCTCGTCCGGGAGAGCAGTTCTTC. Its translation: CASSEPRPGEQFF.

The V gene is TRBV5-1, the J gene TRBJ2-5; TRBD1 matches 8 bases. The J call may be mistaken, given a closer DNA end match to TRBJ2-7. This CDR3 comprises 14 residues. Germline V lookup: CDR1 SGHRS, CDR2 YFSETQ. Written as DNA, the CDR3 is TGCGCCAGCAGCATAACAGGGGGGTCCTACGAGCAGTACTTC. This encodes CASSITGGSYEQYF.

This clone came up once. CDR3 coding DNA: TGCAGTGCGACGGCGGCCAACACCATATATTTT. Its protein product is CSATAANTIYF. This sequence joins TRBV20-1 and TRBJ1-3; D is unresolved. The germline V gene encodes CDR1 DFQATT and CDR2 SNEGSKA (reference sequence). The length of the CDR3 is 11 residues. V lost 6 bases and J lost 7, with 10 bases in between.